A single sample gave rise to the 2 T cell receptor beta chains below, sequenced in a study of spatial heterogeneity in lung cancer. TCRdb re-analysed the 5' RACE reads in MiXCR, keeping a single row per CDR3 protein. The sample has about 43,000 distinct CDR3 sequences, 20% to 25% seen once. As to time point: blood at routine non-recurrence follow-up after resection. Source: PBMCs, taken at follow-up. The receptors here all came from a female donor with early-stage non-small cell lung cancer.

The V and J genes are TRBV14 and TRBJ1-6, with a weak D call TRBD1 (5 bases). Germline values: CDR1 SGHDN, CDR2 FVKESK. This CDR3 is built from 14 residues. V lost 2 bases to trimming and J lost 10 bases, with 12 bases between them. CDR3 nucleotides: TGTGCCAGCAGCCAATTGAGAGGGGAATCACCCCTCCACTTT. It specifies CASSQLRGESPLHF.

This chain links TRBV5-5 with TRBJ2-1; 7 bases are a match to TRBD2. From germline, CDR1 is SGHKS and CDR2 YYEKEE (reference sequence). CDR3 length: 16 residues. Trimming at V came to 2 bases and at J to 7 bases, leaving 12 bases not matched to a gene. For the CDR3, the DNA is TGTGCCAGCAGCTTTCAAGTAGGGAGGGTTCGAAATGAGCAGTTCTTC. Translated: CASSFQVGRVRNEQFF.